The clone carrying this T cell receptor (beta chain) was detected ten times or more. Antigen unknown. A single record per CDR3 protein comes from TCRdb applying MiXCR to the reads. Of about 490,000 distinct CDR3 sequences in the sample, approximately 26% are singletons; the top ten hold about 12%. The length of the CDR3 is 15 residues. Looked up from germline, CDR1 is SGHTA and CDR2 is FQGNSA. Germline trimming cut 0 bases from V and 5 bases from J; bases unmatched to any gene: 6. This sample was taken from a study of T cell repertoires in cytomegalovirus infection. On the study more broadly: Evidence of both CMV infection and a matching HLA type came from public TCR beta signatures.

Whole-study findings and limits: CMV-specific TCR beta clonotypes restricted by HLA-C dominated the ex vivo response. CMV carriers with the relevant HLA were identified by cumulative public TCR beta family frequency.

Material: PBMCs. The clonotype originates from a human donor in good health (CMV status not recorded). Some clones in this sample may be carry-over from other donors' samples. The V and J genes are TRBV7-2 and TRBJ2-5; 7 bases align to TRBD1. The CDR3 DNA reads TGTGCCAGCAGCTTAGCCGACAGGGTTGGGGAGACCCAGTACTTC. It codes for CASSLADRVGETQYF.